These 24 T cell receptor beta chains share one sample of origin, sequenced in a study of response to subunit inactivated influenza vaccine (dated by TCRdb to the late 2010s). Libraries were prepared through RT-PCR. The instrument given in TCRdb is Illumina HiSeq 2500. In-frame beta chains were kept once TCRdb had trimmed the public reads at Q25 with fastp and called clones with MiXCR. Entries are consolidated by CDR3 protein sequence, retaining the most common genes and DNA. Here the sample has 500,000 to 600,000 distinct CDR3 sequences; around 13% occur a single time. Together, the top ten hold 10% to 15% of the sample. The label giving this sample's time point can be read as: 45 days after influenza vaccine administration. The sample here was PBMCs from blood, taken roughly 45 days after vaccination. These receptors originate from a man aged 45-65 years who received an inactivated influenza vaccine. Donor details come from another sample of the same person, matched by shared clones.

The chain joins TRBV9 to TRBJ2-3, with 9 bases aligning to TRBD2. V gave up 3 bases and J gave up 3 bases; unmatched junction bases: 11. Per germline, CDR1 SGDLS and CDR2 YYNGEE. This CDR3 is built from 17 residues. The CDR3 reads CASSAPFHSGRTDTQYF. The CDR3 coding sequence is TGTGCCAGCAGCGCCCCCTTTCATAGCGGGAGAACAGATACGCAGTATTTT.

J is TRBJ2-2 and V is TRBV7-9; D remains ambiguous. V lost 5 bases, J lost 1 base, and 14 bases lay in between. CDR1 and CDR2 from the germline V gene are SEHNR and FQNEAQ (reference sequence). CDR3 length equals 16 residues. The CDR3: CASSIVGKQNTGELFF. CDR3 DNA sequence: TGTGCCAGCAGCATTGTTGGTAAACAGAACACCGGGGAGCTGTTTTTT.

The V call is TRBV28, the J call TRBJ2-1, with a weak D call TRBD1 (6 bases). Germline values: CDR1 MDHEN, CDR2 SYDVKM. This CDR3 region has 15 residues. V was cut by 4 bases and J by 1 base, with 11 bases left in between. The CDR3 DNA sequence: TGTGCCAGCAGTTCAACAGGGATATCCTACAATGAGCAGTTCTTC. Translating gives CASSSTGISYNEQFF. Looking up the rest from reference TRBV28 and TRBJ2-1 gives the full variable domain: DVKVTQSSRYLVKRTGEKVFLECVQDMDHENMFWYRQDPGLGLRLIYFSYDVKMKEKGDIPEGYSVSREKKERFSLILESASTNQTSMYLCASSSTGISYNEQFFGPGTRLTVL.

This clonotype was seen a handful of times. CDR3 loop: CASRPGTDTQYF. The CDR3 DNA sequence: TGTGCCAGCCGGCCGGGCACAGATACGCAGTATTTT. The chain uses TRBV18 and TRBJ2-3; no definite D call. Per germline, CDR1 KGHSH and CDR2 LQKENI. The V gene lost 8 bases and the J gene lost 1 base, with 7 bases spanning the gap. There are 12 residues in the CDR3.

CDR3 in amino acids: CASSLTVDTQYF. The CDR3 region has the DNA TGTGCCAGCAGTTTGACCGTAGATACGCAGTATTTT. The chain is built from TRBV12-3 or TRBV12-4 and TRBJ2-3; no clear D. The CDR3 contains 12 residues. V was cut by 3 bases and J by 5 bases, with 6 bases left in between.

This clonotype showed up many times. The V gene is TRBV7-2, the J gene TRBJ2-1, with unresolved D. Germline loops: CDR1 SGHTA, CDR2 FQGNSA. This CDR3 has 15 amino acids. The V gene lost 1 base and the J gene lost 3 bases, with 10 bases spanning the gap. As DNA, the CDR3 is TGTGCCAGCAGCTTAGGCCGGCAGGACTACAATGAGCAGTTCTTC. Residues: CASSLGRQDYNEQFF.

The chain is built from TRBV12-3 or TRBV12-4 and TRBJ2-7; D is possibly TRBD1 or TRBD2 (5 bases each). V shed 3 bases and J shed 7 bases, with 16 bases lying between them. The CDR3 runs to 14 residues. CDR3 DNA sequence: TGTGCCAGCAGTTTCCGGACGGGATGGGGGGAGCAGTACTTC. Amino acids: CASSFRTGWGEQYF.

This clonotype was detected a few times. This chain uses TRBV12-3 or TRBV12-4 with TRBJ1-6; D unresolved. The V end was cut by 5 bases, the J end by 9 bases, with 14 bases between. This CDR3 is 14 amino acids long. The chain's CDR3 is CASSGRSYSSPLHF. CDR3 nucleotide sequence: TGTGCCAGCAGTGGCAGAAGTTACAGTTCACCCCTCCACTTT.

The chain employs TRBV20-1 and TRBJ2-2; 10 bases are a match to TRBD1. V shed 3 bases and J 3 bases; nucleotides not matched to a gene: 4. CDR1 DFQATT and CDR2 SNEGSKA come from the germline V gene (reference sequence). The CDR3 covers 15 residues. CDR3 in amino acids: CSASPGTGDTGELFF. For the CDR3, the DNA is TGCAGTGCTAGCCCCGGGACAGGGGACACCGGGGAGCTGTTTTTT.

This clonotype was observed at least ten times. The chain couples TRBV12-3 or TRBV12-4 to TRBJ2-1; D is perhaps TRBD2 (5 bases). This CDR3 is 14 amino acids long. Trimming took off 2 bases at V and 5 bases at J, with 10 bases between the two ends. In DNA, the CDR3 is TGTGCCAGCAGTTTATATAGCGAGAACAATGAGCAGTTCTTC. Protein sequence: CASSLYSENNEQFF.

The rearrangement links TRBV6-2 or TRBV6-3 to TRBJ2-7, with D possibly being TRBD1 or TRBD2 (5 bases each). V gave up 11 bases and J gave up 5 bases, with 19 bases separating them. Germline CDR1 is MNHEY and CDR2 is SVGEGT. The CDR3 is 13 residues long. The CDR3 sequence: CASKVSGAHEQYF. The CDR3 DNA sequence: TGTGCCTCCAAGGTGTCCGGGGCCCACGAGCAGTACTTC.

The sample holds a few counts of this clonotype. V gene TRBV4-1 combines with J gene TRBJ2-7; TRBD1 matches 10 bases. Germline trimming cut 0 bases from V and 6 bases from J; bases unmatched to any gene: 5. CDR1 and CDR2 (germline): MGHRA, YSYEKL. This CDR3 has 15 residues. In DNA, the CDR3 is TGCGCCAGCAGCCAAGACGACAGGGGGCCGGGCGAGCAGTACTTC. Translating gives CASSQDDRGPGEQYF.

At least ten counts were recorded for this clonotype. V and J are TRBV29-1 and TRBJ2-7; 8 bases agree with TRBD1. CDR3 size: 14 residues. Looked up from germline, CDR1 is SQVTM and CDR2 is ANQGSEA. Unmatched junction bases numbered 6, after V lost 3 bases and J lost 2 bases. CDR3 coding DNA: TGCAGCGTTGAGGCAGGGGGCTACCCCTACGAGCAGTACTTC. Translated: CSVEAGGYPYEQYF.

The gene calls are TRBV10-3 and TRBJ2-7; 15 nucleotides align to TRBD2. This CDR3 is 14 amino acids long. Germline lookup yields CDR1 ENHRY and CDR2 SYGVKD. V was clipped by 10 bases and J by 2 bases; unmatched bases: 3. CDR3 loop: CASRTSGGAYEQYF. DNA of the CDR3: TGTGCCAGCCGGACTAGCGGGGGGGCCTACGAGCAGTACTTC.

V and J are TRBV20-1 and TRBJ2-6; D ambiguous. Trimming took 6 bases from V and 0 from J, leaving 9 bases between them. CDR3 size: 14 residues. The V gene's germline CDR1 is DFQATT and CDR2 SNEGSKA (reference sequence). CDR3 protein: CSAAGFSGANVLTF. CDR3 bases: TGCAGTGCAGCCGGGTTCTCTGGGGCCAACGTCCTGACTTTC.

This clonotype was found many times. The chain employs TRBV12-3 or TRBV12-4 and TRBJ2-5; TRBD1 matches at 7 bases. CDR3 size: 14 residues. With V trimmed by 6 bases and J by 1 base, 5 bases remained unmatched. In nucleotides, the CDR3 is TGTGCCAGCAGCCCGGACAGGATCCAAGAGACCCAGTACTTC. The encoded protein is CASSPDRIQETQYF.

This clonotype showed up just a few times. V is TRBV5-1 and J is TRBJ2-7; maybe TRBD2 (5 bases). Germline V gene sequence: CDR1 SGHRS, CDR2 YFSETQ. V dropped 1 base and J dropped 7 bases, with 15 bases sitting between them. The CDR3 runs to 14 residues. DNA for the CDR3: TGCGCCAGCAGCTTGCAAGTTGAGAGAGGGGAGCAGTACTTC. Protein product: CASSLQVERGEQYF.

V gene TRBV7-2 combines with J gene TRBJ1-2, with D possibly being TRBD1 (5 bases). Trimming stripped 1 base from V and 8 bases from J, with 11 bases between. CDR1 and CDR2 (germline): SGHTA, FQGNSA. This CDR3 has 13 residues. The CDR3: CASSLEGRRGYTF. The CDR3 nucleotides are TGTGCCAGCAGCTTAGAGGGACGTCGGGGCTACACCTTC.

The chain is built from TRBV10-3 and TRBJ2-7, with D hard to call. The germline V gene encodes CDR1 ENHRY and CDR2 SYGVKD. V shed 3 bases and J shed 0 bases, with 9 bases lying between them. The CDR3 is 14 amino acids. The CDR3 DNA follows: TGTGCCATCAGTGATTCGACAATCTCCTACGAGCAGTACTTC. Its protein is CAISDSTISYEQYF.

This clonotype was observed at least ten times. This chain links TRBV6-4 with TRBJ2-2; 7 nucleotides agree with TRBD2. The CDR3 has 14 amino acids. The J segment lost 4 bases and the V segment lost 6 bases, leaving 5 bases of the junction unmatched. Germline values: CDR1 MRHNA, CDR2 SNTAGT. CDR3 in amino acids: CASSRQRGTGELFF. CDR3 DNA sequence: TGTGCCAGCAGCCGGCAGCGGGGCACCGGGGAGCTGTTTTTT.

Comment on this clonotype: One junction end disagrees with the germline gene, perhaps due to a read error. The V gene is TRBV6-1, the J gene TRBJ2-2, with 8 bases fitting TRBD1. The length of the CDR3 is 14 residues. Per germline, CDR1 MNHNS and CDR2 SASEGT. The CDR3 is CANSQDRGGGELFF. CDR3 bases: TGTGCCAACAGTCAAGACAGGGGCGGCGGGGAGCTGTTTTTT.

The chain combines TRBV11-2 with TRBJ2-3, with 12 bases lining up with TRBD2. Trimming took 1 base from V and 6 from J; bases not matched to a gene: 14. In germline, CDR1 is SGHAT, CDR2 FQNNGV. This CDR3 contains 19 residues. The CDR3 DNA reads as TGTGCCAGCAGCTTAGGAACTTGGCCAGGACTAGCGGGATCGGATACGCAGTATTTT. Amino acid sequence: CASSLGTWPGLAGSDTQYF.

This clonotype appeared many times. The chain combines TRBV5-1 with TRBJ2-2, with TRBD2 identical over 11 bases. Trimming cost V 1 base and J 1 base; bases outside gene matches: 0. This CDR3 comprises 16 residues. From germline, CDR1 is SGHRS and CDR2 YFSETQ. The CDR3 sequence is CASSLTSGRNTGELFF. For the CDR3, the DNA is TGCGCCAGCAGCTTGACTAGCGGGAGGAACACCGGGGAGCTGTTTTTT.

CDR3 DNA: TGTGCCAGCAGCCCGACCGCCCGGTTGTATGGCTACACCTTC. It translates to CASSPTARLYGYTF. The chain recombines TRBV6-1 with TRBJ1-2; no clear D. CDR3 length equals 14 residues. V was cut by 6 bases and J by 5 bases, with 16 bases left in between. Germline V lookup: CDR1 MNHNS, CDR2 SASEGT.